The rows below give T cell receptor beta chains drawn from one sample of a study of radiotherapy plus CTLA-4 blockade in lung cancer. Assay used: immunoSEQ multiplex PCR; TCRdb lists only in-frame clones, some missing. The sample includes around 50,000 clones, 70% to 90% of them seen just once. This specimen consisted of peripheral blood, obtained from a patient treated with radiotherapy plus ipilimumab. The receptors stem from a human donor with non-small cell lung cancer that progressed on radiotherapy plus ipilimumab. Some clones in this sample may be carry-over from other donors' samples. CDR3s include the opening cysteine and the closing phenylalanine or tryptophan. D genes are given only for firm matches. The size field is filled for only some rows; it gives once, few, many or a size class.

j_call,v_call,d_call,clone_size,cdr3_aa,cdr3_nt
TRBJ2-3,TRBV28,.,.,CASSNIAVSTDTQYF,TGTGCCAGCAGTAACATAGCGGTGAGCACAGATACGCAGTATTTT
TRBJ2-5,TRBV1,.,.,CTNSMPRAGSQETQYF,TGCACCAACAGCATGCCCCGAGCGGGTAGCCAAGAGACCCAGTACTTC
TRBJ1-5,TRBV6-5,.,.,CASSPSRYSNQPQHF,TGTGCCAGCAGTCCTAGCAGATATAGCAATCAGCCCCAGCATTTT
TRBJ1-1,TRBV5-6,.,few,CASSLTRVRTEAFF,TGTGCCAGCAGCTTGACCAGGGTGAGGACTGAAGCTTTCTTT
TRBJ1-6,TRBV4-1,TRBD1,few,CASSRRDRDNSPLHF,TGTGCCAGCAGCCGACGGGACAGGGATAATTCACCCCTCCACTTT
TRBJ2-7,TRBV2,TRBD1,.,CASSFDRGEDEQYF,TGTGCCAGCAGCTTTGACAGGGGGGAGGACGAGCAGTACTTC
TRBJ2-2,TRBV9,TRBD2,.,CASSSPGLAGGLNTGELFF,TGTGCCAGCAGCTCGCCGGGACTAGCGGGGGGCCTGAACACCGGGGAGCTGTTTTTT
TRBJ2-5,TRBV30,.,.,CAWRREEETQYF,TGTGCCTGGAGAAGGGAGGAAGAGACCCAGTACTTC
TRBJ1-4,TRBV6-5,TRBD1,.,CASSPRGTGVEKLFF,TGTGCCAGCAGTCCCCGTGGGACAGGGGTTGAAAAACTGTTTTTT
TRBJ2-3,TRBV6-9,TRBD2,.,CASSTPLAGVYDTQYF,TGTGCCAGCAGTACTCCGCTAGCGGGAGTCTACGATACGCAGTATTTT
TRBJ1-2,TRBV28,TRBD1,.,CASRTPDRPVYGYTF,TGTGCCAGCAGGACCCCGGACAGGCCGGTCTATGGCTACACCTTC
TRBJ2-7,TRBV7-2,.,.,CASSLRATYEQYF,TGTGCCAGCAGCCTGAGGGCGACCTACGAGCAGTACTTC
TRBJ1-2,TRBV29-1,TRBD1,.,CSIPTGGYGYTF,TGCAGCATCCCGACAGGGGGCTATGGCTACACCTTC
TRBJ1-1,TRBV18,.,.,CASSREQTVNTEAFF,TGTGCCAGCTCACGAGAGCAGACTGTTAACACTGAAGCTTTCTTT
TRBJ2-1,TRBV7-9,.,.,CASSHVDSRNEQFF,TGTGCCAGCAGCCATGTGGACAGCCGAAATGAGCAGTTCTTC
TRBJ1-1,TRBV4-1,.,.,CASSQTGLNTEAFF,TGCGCCAGCAGCCAGACGGGATTGAACACTGAAGCTTTCTTT
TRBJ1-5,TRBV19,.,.,CASTWTVYSNQPQHF,TGTGCCAGTACCTGGACTGTTTATAGCAATCAGCCCCAGCATTTT
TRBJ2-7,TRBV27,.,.,CASSLKSAAYEQYF,TGTGCCAGCAGTTTGAAGTCGGCGGCATACGAGCAGTACTTC
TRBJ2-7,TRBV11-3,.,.,CASSLGATASYEQYF,TGTGCCAGCAGCTTAGGGGCGACGGCCTCCTACGAGCAGTACTTC
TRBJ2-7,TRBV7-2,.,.,CASSLGRESYEQYF,TGTGCCAGCAGCTTAGGACGGGAATCATACGAGCAGTACTTC
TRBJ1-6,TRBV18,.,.,CASSLHPGDNSPLHF,TGTGCCAGCTCACTACATCCAGGGGATAATTCACCCCTCCACTTT
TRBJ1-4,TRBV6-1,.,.,CASSAEARRVEKLFF,TGTGCCAGCAGTGCCGAGGCCAGGCGGGTCGAAAAACTGTTTTTT
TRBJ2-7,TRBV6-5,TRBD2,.,CASRRREGGYEQYF,TGTGCCAGCAGACGGCGGGAGGGGGGCTACGAGCAGTACTTC
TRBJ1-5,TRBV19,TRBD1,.,CASSIDRGSNQPQHF,TGTGCCAGTAGTATAGACAGGGGGAGCAATCAGCCCCAGCATTTT
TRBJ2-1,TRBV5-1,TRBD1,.,CASSDGQDANEQFF,TGCGCCAGCAGCGACGGACAGGATGCGAATGAGCAGTTCTTC
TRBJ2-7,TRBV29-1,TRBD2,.,CSVVWSSGSSYEQYF,TGCAGCGTTGTCTGGTCTAGCGGGAGCTCCTACGAGCAGTACTTC
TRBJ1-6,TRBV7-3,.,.,CASSLMERGSPLHF,TGTGCCAGCAGCTTAATGGAGAGGGGGTCACCCCTCCACTTT
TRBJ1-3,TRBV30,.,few,CAWSVNRGSSGNTIYF,TGTGCCTGGAGTGTAAATAGGGGGAGCTCTGGAAACACCATATATTTT
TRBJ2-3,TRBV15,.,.,CATSRAHTDTQYF,TGTGCCACCAGCAGAGCCCACACAGATACGCAGTATTTT
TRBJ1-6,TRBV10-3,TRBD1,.,CAISEQGNSPLHF,TGTGCCATCAGTGAACAGGGGAATTCACCCCTCCACTTT
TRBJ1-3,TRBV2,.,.,CASSRDSSSGNTIYF,TGTGCCAGCAGTCGAGACTCAAGCTCTGGAAACACCATATATTTT
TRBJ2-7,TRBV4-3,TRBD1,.,CASSQRGQGQDEQYF,TGCGCCAGCAGCCAAAGGGGACAGGGTCAAGACGAGCAGTACTTC
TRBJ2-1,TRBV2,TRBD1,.,CASGQGWSYNEQFF,TGTGCCAGCGGACAGGGATGGTCCTACAATGAGCAGTTCTTC
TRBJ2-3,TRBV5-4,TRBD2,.,CASSLVGSSGGVSSTDTQYF,TGTGCCAGCAGCTTGGTAGGGTCTAGCGGGGGCGTATCTAGCACAGATACGCAGTATTTT
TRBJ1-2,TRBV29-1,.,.,CSALGGKNYGYTF,TGCAGCGCCCTAGGAGGGAAGAACTATGGCTACACCTTC
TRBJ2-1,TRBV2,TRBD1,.,CARRDSSYNEQFF,TGTGCCAGAAGGGACAGCTCCTACAATGAGCAGTTCTTC
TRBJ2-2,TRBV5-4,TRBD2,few,CASRTSGPNTGELFF,TGTGCCAGCAGGACTAGCGGTCCGAACACCGGGGAGCTGTTTTTT
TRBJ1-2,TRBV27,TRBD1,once,CASRAPDRGWGGGYTF,TGTGCCAGCAGGGCCCCGGACAGGGGCTGGGGCGGTGGCTACACCTTC
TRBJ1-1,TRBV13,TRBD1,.,CASSLDRGWGEAFF,TGTGCCAGCAGCTTAGACAGGGGGTGGGGTGAAGCTTTCTTT
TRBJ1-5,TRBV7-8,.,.,CASSFFRISNQPQHF,TGTGCCAGCAGCTTCTTCAGGATAAGCAATCAGCCCCAGCATTTT
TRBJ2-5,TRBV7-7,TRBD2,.,CASSFSGTSGTLQYF,TGTGCCAGCAGCTTCTCCGGGACTAGCGGGACCCTCCAGTACTTC
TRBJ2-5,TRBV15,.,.,CATSRGQQETQYF,TGTGCCACCAGCAGAGGACAGCAAGAGACCCAGTACTTC
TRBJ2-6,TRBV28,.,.,CASFSPPGANVLTF,TGTGCCAGTTTCTCCCCTCCGGGGGCCAACGTCCTGACTTTC
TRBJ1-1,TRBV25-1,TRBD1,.,CASSDHPGGNTEAFF,TGTGCCAGCAGTGATCACCCAGGGGGGAACACTGAAGCTTTCTTT
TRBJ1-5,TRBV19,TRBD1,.,CASSGTGHQPQHF,TGTGCCAGTAGTGGGACAGGCCATCAGCCCCAGCATTTT
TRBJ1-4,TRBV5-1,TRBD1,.,CASSRQGTNEKLFF,TGCGCCAGCAGTCGACAGGGGACTAATGAAAAACTGTTTTTT
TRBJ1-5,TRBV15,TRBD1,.,CAISRTATGTGGFGNQPQHF,TGTGCCATCAGCCGAACAGCCACCGGGACAGGGGGCTTTGGCAATCAGCCCCAGCATTTT
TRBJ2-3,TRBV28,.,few,CASSEGTDTQYF,TGTGCCAGCAGCGAGGGCACAGATACGCAGTATTTT
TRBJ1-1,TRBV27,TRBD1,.,CASSLTGDVMNTEAFF,TGTGCCAGCAGTTTGACAGGGGACGTGATGAACACTGAAGCTTTCTTT
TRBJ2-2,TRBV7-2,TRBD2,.,CASTHPRLAGGPDGELFF,TGTGCCAGCACCCACCCCCGGCTAGCGGGAGGGCCGGACGGGGAGCTGTTTTTT
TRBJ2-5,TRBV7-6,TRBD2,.,CASGPVAGGQETQYF,TGTGCCAGCGGTCCGGTCGCGGGAGGGCAGGAGACCCAGTACTTC
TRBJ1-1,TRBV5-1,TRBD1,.,CASSFLQGNGGTEAFF,TGCGCCAGCAGCTTCCTACAGGGGAACGGCGGCACTGAAGCTTTCTTT